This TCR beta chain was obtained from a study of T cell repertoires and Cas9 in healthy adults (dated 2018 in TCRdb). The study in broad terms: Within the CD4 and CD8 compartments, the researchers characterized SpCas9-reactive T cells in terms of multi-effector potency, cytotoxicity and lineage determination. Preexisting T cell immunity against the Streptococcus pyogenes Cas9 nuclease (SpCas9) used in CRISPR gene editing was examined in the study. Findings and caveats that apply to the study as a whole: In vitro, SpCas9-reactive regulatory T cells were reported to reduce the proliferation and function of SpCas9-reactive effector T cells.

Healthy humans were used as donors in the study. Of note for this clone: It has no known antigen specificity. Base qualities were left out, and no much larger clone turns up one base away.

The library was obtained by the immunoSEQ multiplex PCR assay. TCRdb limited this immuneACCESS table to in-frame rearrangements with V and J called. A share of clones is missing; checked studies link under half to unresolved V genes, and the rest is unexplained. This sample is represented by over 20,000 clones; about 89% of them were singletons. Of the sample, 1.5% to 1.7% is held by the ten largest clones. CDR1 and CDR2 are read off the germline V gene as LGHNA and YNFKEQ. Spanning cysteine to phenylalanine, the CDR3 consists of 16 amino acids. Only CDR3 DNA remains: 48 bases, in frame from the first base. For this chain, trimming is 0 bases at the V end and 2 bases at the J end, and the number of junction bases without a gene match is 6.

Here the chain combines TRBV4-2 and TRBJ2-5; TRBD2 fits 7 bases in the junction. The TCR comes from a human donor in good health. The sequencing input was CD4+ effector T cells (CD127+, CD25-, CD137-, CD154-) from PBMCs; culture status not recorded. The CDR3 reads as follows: CASSQERWEGQETQYF. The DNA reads TGTGCCAGCAGCCAAGAGCGGTGGGAGGGGCAAGAGACCCAGTACTTC.